This TCR beta chain was found in a study of T-cell reconstitution after alpha-beta-depleted transplantation in children. The CDR3 is made up of 14 amino acids. Germline CDR1 reads SGHTA; CDR2 reads FQGNSA. The ends were cut back, 6 bases at V and 3 bases at J, with 15 bases in the middle. Researchers prepared the TCRbeta library using unique molecular identifiers, the study reports. TCRdb recomputed calls from the PCR reads with MiXCR, one row per CDR3 protein. The table records a few hundred thousand distinct CDR3 sequences, approximately 10% of them present only once. This clonotype was seen more than once but under ten times.

The rearrangement joins TRBV7-2 to TRBJ2-7; the D call may be TRBD1 or TRBD2 (5 bases each). Sample: PBMCs from the stem cell graft donor, taken from the stem cell graft. The clonotype was recovered from a human donor who donated a stem cell graft to a child with acute lymphoblastic leukemia. CDR3 DNA: TGTGCCAGCAGTCAACCGGGACGGATCTACGAGCAGTACTTC. Translation gives CASSQPGRIYEQYF.